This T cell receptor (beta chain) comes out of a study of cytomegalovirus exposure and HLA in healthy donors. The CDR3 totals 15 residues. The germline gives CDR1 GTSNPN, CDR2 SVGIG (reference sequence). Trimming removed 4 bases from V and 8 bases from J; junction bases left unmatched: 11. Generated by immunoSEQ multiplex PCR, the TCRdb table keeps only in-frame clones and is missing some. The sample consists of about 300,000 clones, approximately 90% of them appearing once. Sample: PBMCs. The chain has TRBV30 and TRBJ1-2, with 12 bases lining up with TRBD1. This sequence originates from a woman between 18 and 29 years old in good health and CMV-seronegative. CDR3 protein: CAWTVGTGGSGGYTF. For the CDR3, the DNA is TGTGCCTGGACCGTAGGGACAGGGGGCTCAGGCGGCTACACCTTC. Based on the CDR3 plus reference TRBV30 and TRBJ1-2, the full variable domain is SQTIHQWPATLVQPVGSPLSLECTVEGTSNPNLYWYRQAAGRGLQLLFYSVGIGQISSEVPQNLSASRPQDRQFILSSKKLLLSDSGFYLCAWTVGTGGSGGYTFGSGTRLTVV.